These T cell receptor delta chains were read from a single sample in a study of gamma-delta chains in newborns, infants, children. TCRdb redid clone calling on the reads using CATT. This table holds about 3,000 delta-chain clones, less than 11% found once. Sequencing was carried out using blood. Receptor source: a child who was a newborn, infant or young child, either healthy, febrile or measles-vaccinated (not recorded which). Both conserved end residues are part of each CDR3. D genes are given only for firm matches. Expanded clones are given a class, and other clones once, few, many or no size at all.

J: TRDJ3
size: medium-sized
D: TRDD3
V: TRDV2
DNA: TGTGCCTGTGACACCGATTCGACTGGGGGAAGCTCCTGGGACACCCGACAGATGTTTTTC
CDR3: CACDTDSTGGSSWDTRQMFF

J: TRDJ3
size: .
D: TRDD3
V: TRDV2
DNA: TGTGCCTGTGACCCGGGGGATTTTAGCTCCTGGGACACCCGACAGATGTTTTTC
CDR3: CACDPGDFSSWDTRQMFF

J: TRDJ1
size: .
D: TRDD3
V: TRDV2
DNA: TGTGCCTGGGTACTGGGGGATAAACTCATCTTT
CDR3: CAWVLGDKLIF

J: TRDJ1
size: .
D: .
V: TRDV2
DNA: TGTGCCTGTGACAGGAGATACACTGATAAACTCATCTTT
CDR3: CACDRRYTDKLIF

J: TRDJ3
size: medium-sized
D: TRDD3
V: TRDV2
DNA: TGTGCCTGTGACACTGGGGGATACTACTCCTGGGACACCCGACAGATGTTTTTC
CDR3: CACDTGGYYSWDTRQMFF

J: TRDJ3
size: large
D: .
V: TRDV2
DNA: TGTGCCTGTGACACCGGATACTCCTGGGACACCCGACAGATGTTTTTC
CDR3: CACDTGYSWDTRQMFF

J: TRDJ3
size: medium-sized
D: TRDD3
V: TRDV2
DNA: TGTGCCTGTGACACCGGGCTGGGGGTCCGAAGCTCCTGGGACACCCGACAGATGTTTTTC
CDR3: CACDTGLGVRSSWDTRQMFF

J: TRDJ1
size: medium-sized
D: TRDD3
V: TRDV3
DNA: TGTGCCTTTACCCCTGGGGGAACGCCTGATAAACTCATCTTT
CDR3: CAFTPGGTPDKLIF

J: TRDJ3
size: .
D: TRDD3
V: TRDV2
DNA: TGTGCCTGTGACGTACTGGGGGATTTTTGGGACACCCGACAGATGTTTTTC
CDR3: CACDVLGDFWDTRQMFF

J: TRDJ3
size: medium-sized
D: TRDD3
V: TRDV2
DNA: TGTGCCTGTGACACCTGGGGGATACGCTCCTGGGACACCCGACAGATGTTTTTC
CDR3: CACDTWGIRSWDTRQMFF

J: TRDJ2
size: .
D: TRDD3
V: TRDV2
DNA: TGTGCCTGTGACATACTGGGGGATACCGCCCAACTCTTCTTT
CDR3: CACDILGDTAQLFF

J: TRDJ3
size: medium-sized
D: .
V: TRDV2
DNA: TGTGCCTGTGACACCATGCCTGGACATAGCTCCTGGGACACCCGACAGATGTTTTTC
CDR3: CACDTMPGHSSWDTRQMFF

J: TRDJ1
size: medium-sized
D: TRDD3
V: TRAV29/DV5
DNA: TGTGCAGCAAGCAGTACTGGGGGCCTCTACACCGATAAACTCATCTTT
CDR3: CAASSTGGLYTDKLIF

J: TRDJ3
size: medium-sized
D: TRDD3
V: TRDV2
DNA: TGTGCCTGTGACATACTGGGGGAAACCTGGGACACCCGACAGATGTTTTTC
CDR3: CACDILGETWDTRQMFF

J: TRDJ3
size: medium-sized
D: TRDD3
V: TRDV2
DNA: TGTGCCTGTGACACCTGGGGGACGCGCTCCTGGGACACCCGACAGATGTTTTTC
CDR3: CACDTWGTRSWDTRQMFF

J: TRDJ2
size: medium-sized
D: TRDD3
V: TRDV2
DNA: TGTGCCTGTGACACTGGGGGATACGCAGCACAACTCTTCTTT
CDR3: CACDTGGYAAQLFF

J: TRDJ2
size: medium-sized
D: .
V: TRDV2
DNA: TGTGCCTGTGACACCGGGGGGCCTTTGACAGCACAACTCTTCTTT
CDR3: CACDTGGPLTAQLFF

J: TRDJ3
size: .
D: TRDD3
V: TRDV2
DNA: TGTGCCTGTGACATCCGCAGTACTGGGGGATATAGCTCCTGGGGCGCCCGACAGATGTTTTTC
CDR3: CACDIRSTGGYSSWGARQMFF

J: TRDJ3
size: .
D: .
V: TRDV2
DNA: TGTGCCTGTGACCTATGGGGGGCCAGCTCCTGGGACACCCGACAGATGTTTTTC
CDR3: CACDLWGASSWDTRQMFF

J: TRDJ3
size: medium-sized
D: .
V: TRDV2
DNA: TGTGCCTGTGACACCGTATGGTCCTCCTGGGACACCCGACAGATGTTTTTC
CDR3: CACDTVWSSWDTRQMFF

J: TRDJ3
size: medium-sized
D: .
V: TRDV2
DNA: TGTGCCTGTGACTCCGCGAGTATCTGGGACACCCGACAGATGTTTTTC
CDR3: CACDSASIWDTRQMFF

J: TRDJ1
size: medium-sized
D: TRDD3
V: TRDV1
DNA: TGTGCTCTTGGGGAAGATCCTAGTACTGGGGGACCACCGTACACCGATAAACTCATCTTT
CDR3: CALGEDPSTGGPPYTDKLIF

J: TRDJ2
size: large
D: TRDD3
V: TRDV2
DNA: TGTGCCTGTGACACCCTGGGGGAAAATTTGACAGCACAACTCTTCTTT
CDR3: CACDTLGENLTAQLFF

J: TRDJ2
size: medium-sized
D: TRDD3
V: TRDV2
DNA: TGTGCCTGTGACACCTGGGGATACACACAACTCTTCTTT
CDR3: CACDTWGYTQLFF

J: TRDJ3
size: medium-sized
D: .
V: TRDV2
DNA: TGTGCCTGTGACACGTGGGGCCCCAGCTCCTGGGACACCCGACAGATGTTTTTC
CDR3: CACDTWGPSSWDTRQMFF

J: TRDJ3
size: large
D: .
V: TRDV2
DNA: TGTGCCTGTGACACCGGCCGGACAAGCTCCTGGGACACCCGACAGATGTTTTTC
CDR3: CACDTGRTSSWDTRQMFF

J: TRDJ1
size: medium-sized
D: TRDD3
V: TRDV2
DNA: TGTGCCTGTGACACCCACCACCGGGGGATACATAAACTCATCTTT
CDR3: CACDTHHRGIHKLIF

J: TRDJ1
size: medium-sized
D: .
V: TRAV29/DV5
DNA: TGTGCAGCAAGGCTAGCGAACTCCTGGACGGGGGACGTCCGCCGGAGGGAGTACACCGATAAACTCATCTTT
CDR3: CAARLANSWTGDVRRREYTDKLIF

J: TRDJ1
size: few
D: .
V: TRDV2
DNA: TGTGCCTGTGACACCGTGGGGGCACGCACCGATAAACTCATCTTT
CDR3: CACDTVGARTDKLIF

J: TRDJ1
size: medium-sized
D: .
V: TRDV2
DNA: TGTGCCTGTGACCGGGGGTACACCGATAAACTCATCTTT
CDR3: CACDRGYTDKLIF

J: TRDJ3
size: .
D: TRDD3
V: TRDV2
DNA: TGTGCCTGTGACACACCCCTTACTGGGGGATACGCGTCGTGGGACACCCGACAGATGTTTTTC
CDR3: CACDTPLTGGYASWDTRQMFF

J: TRDJ3
size: medium-sized
D: .
V: TRDV2
DNA: TGTGCCTGTGACACTGCGACCTGGGCCCGCTCCTGGGACACCCGACAGATGTTTTTC
CDR3: CACDTATWARSWDTRQMFF

J: TRDJ3
size: few
D: .
V: TRDV2
DNA: TGTGCCTGTGACGTAGTGGGGTATAGCTCCTGGGACACCCGACAGATGTTTTTC
CDR3: CACDVVGYSSWDTRQMFF

J: TRDJ3
size: medium-sized
D: .
V: TRDV2
DNA: TGTGCCTGTGACACTGGGGGGCCACTGAGCTCCTGGGACACCCGACAGATGTTTTTC
CDR3: CACDTGGPLSSWDTRQMFF

J: TRDJ1
size: medium-sized
D: TRDD3
V: TRDV2
DNA: TGTGCCTGTGACACCAGGTTTTCTGGGGGATTCTACACCGATAAACTCATCTTT
CDR3: CACDTRFSGGFYTDKLIF

J: TRDJ3
size: few
D: TRDD3
V: TRDV2
DNA: TGTGCCTGTGACACCGTTGATGAGTGGGGGACCGACTCCTGGGGCACCCGACGGATGTTTTTC
CDR3: CACDTVDEWGTDSWGTRRMFF

J: TRDJ3
size: large
D: TRDD3
V: TRDV2
DNA: TGTGCCTGTGAACCGATCCTACTGGGGGAGACCTGGGACACCCGACAGATGTTTTTC
CDR3: CACEPILLGETWDTRQMFF

J: TRDJ3
size: medium-sized
D: TRDD3
V: TRDV2
DNA: TGTGCCTGTGACAAAGTACTGGGGGATAGCTCCTGGGACACCCGACAGATGTTTTTC
CDR3: CACDKVLGDSSWDTRQMFF

J: TRDJ3
size: medium-sized
D: TRDD3
V: TRDV2
DNA: TGTGCCTGTGACCCGGTTATGGGGGAACCCTGGGACACCCGACAGATGTTTTTC
CDR3: CACDPVMGEPWDTRQMFF

J: TRDJ3
size: large
D: .
V: TRDV2
DNA: TGTGCCTGTGACACGTGGGCTTCCTGGGACACCCGACAGATGTTTTTC
CDR3: CACDTWASWDTRQMFF

J: TRDJ3
size: .
D: TRDD3
V: TRDV3
DNA: TGTGCCTTCCGTACTGGGGGATACCCCTGGGACACCCGACAGATGTTTTTC
CDR3: CAFRTGGYPWDTRQMFF

J: TRDJ2
size: large
D: .
V: TRDV2
DNA: TGTGCCTGCCGTGTACTGTACTTGACAGCACAACTCTTCTTT
CDR3: CACRVLYLTAQLFF

J: TRDJ3
size: medium-sized
D: TRDD3
V: TRDV2
DNA: TGTGCCTGTGACATACTGGGGGCCAGCTCCTGGGACACCCGACAGATGTTTTTC
CDR3: CACDILGASSWDTRQMFF

J: TRDJ3
size: few
D: .
V: TRDV2
DNA: TGTGCCTGTGACACGTTGGGACCCGACTCCTGGGACACCCGACAGATGTTTTTC
CDR3: CACDTLGPDSWDTRQMFF

J: TRDJ3
size: medium-sized
D: TRDD3
V: TRDV2
DNA: TGTGCCTGTGACACTGGGGGATCCTGGGACACCCGACAGATGTTTTTC
CDR3: CACDTGGSWDTRQMFF

J: TRDJ1
size: .
D: TRDD3
V: TRDV2
DNA: TGTGCCTGTGACACCGTGGGGTCTGGGGGCCAAAGGGATAAACTCATCTTT
CDR3: CACDTVGSGGQRDKLIF

J: TRDJ1
size: medium-sized
D: TRDD3
V: TRDV2
DNA: TGTGCCTGTGACAAAAGTACTGGGGGATACGCCGATAAACTCATCTTT
CDR3: CACDKSTGGYADKLIF

J: TRDJ3
size: few
D: .
V: TRDV2
DNA: TGTGCCTGTGACACGGTCGATGTGGGACCAAGTTCCTGGGACACCCGACAGATGTTTTTC
CDR3: CACDTVDVGPSSWDTRQMFF

J: TRDJ1
size: medium-sized
D: TRDD3
V: TRDV2
DNA: TGTGCCTGTGACATACTGGGGATCGAAACCGATAAACTCATCTTT
CDR3: CACDILGIETDKLIF

J: TRDJ3
size: few
D: .
V: TRDV2
DNA: TGTGCCTGTGACACACTGGACCTTAGCTCCTGGGACACCCGACAGATGTTTTTC
CDR3: CACDTLDLSSWDTRQMFF

J: TRDJ3
size: medium-sized
D: TRDD3
V: TRDV2
DNA: TGTGCCTGTGACACCGGTACTGGGGTCCCCAGCTCCTGGGACACCCGACAGATGTTTTTC
CDR3: CACDTGTGVPSSWDTRQMFF

J: TRDJ2
size: large
D: TRDD3
V: TRDV2
DNA: TGTGCCTGTGACACCGTACTGGGGGCCCCCGATTTGACAGCACAACTCTTCTTT
CDR3: CACDTVLGAPDLTAQLFF

J: TRDJ3
size: .
D: TRDD3
V: TRDV2
DNA: TGTGCCTGTGACACATTGGGGGATATATGGGACACCCGACAGATGTTTTTC
CDR3: CACDTLGDIWDTRQMFF

J: TRDJ3
size: medium-sized
D: TRDD3
V: TRDV2
DNA: TGTGCCTGTGACACGGGGGATCTCTCCTGGGACACCCGACAGATGTTTTTC
CDR3: CACDTGDLSWDTRQMFF

J: TRDJ2
size: large
D: .
V: TRDV2
DNA: TGTGCCTGTGACACCTGGGGGACAGCACAACTCTTCTTT
CDR3: CACDTWGTAQLFF